These T cell receptor beta chains were read from a single sample in a study of shared clonotypes between healthy human individuals. TCRdb's table, derived via immunoSEQ multiplex PCR, lists solely in-frame clones and lacks some. Of 950,000 to 1,300,000 clones in the sample, about 75% are singletons; the top ten hold approximately 1.5%. The sample comprised memory CD4+ T cells sorted from blood. The receptors derive from a young man in good health. CDR3s include the opening cysteine and the closing phenylalanine or tryptophan. The D gene is left open where the match is weak. Only some rows state a clone size, as once, few, many or a class for expanded clones.

TRBV7-9	TRBJ1-2	NA	NA	CASSFEGAGVGYTF	TGTGCCAGCAGCTTTGAAGGGGCAGGAGTTGGCTACACCTTC
TRBV28	TRBJ1-3	NA	NA	CASRGQGFSGNTIYF	TGTGCCAGCAGGGGGCAGGGATTCTCTGGAAACACCATATATTTT
TRBV5-1	TRBJ1-1	NA	NA	CASSPRRIGGNTEAFF	TGCGCCAGCAGCCCCCGACGGATAGGCGGGAACACTGAAGCTTTCTTT
TRBV2	TRBJ1-2	NA	NA	CASSDYTGNYGYTF	TGTGCCAGCAGTGACTATACAGGGAACTATGGCTACACCTTC
TRBV29-1	TRBJ1-1	NA	NA	CSVGLGTVNTEAFF	TGCAGCGTTGGTTTAGGGACGGTGAACACTGAAGCTTTCTTT
TRBV5-1	TRBJ2-3	NA	TRBD1	CASSLDRDRVTDTQYF	TGCGCCAGCAGCTTGGATCGGGACAGAGTCACAGATACGCAGTATTTT
TRBV5-1	TRBJ1-6	NA	NA	CASSWEAPNSPLHF	TGCGCCAGCAGCTGGGAAGCGCCCAATTCACCCCTCCACTTT
TRBV19	TRBJ2-7	NA	TRBD2	CASSSGELYEQYF	TGTGCCAGTTCCAGCGGGGAGCTTTACGAGCAGTACTTC
TRBV6-5	TRBJ2-7	NA	TRBD1	CASSADRGTYEQYF	TGTGCCAGCAGTGCGGACAGGGGGACCTACGAGCAGTACTTC
TRBV23-1	TRBJ1-1	NA	NA	CASSHEDTEAFF	TGCGCCAGCAGTCATGAGGACACTGAAGCTTTCTTT
TRBV15	TRBJ1-1	NA	TRBD1	CATSQQGARAEAFF	TGTGCCACCAGCCAACAGGGGGCGCGGGCTGAAGCTTTCTTT
TRBV6-1	TRBJ2-1	NA	NA	CASSERMTYNEQFF	TGTGCCAGCAGTGAAAGAATGACCTACAATGAGCAGTTCTTC
TRBV30	TRBJ2-4	NA	TRBD2	CAWSVGGVNIQYF	TGTGCCTGGAGTGTTGGGGGGGTGAACATTCAGTACTTC
TRBV18	TRBJ1-4	once	NA	CASSPRGPNEKLFF	TGTGCCAGCTCACCACGGGGCCCGAATGAAAAACTGTTTTTT
TRBV2	TRBJ1-5	NA	TRBD1	CASRGTGGGQPQHF	TGTGCCAGCAGGGGGACAGGGGGCGGTCAGCCCCAGCATTTT
TRBV6-5	TRBJ1-6	NA	NA	CASSYSSKKRDSPLHF	TGTGCCAGCAGTTACTCGAGCAAGAAAAGGGATTCACCCCTCCACTTT
TRBV5-6	TRBJ1-2	NA	NA	CASTLGRFYGYTF	TGTGCCAGCACCCTAGGTCGATTCTATGGCTACACCTTC
TRBV11-3	TRBJ1-1	many	NA	CASSLHSDAEAFF	TGTGCCAGCAGCTTACATTCCGATGCTGAAGCTTTCTTT
TRBV5-4	TRBJ2-1	NA	TRBD2	CASSFGGLAGNNEQFF	TGTGCCAGCAGCTTCGGAGGACTAGCGGGAAACAATGAGCAGTTCTTC
TRBV7-6	TRBJ2-1	NA	TRBD2	CASSLGLAGGPYNEQFF	TGTGCCAGCAGCTTAGGGCTAGCGGGAGGGCCCTACAATGAGCAGTTCTTC
TRBV7-2	TRBJ2-2	once	TRBD1	CASSPTRGRTGELFF	TGTGCCAGCAGCCCCACCAGGGGGCGAACCGGGGAGCTGTTTTTT
TRBV4-1	TRBJ1-2	NA	NA	CASSQNNQGRYTF	TGCGCCAGCAGCCAAAATAATCAGGGCCGCTACACCTTC
TRBV5-6	TRBJ2-1	NA	TRBD2	CASSLAGNSYNEQFF	TGTGCCAGCAGTCTAGCGGGGAACTCCTACAATGAGCAGTTCTTC
TRBV5-1	TRBJ2-5	NA	TRBD2	CASSLALVAGGFQETQYF	TGCGCCAGCAGCTTGGCCTTGGTAGCGGGGGGCTTCCAAGAGACCCAGTACTTC
TRBV4-3	TRBJ2-2	once	NA	CASSQEPGYTGELFF	TGCGCCAGCAGCCAAGAACCAGGGTACACCGGGGAGCTGTTTTTT
TRBV7-9	TRBJ2-2	NA	NA	CASSPAPSGELFF	TGTGCCAGCAGCCCGGCCCCCTCCGGGGAGCTGTTTTTT
TRBV28	TRBJ1-5	NA	TRBD1	CASSEEDRASAPQHF	TGTGCCAGCAGTGAGGAGGACAGGGCGAGTGCGCCCCAGCATTTT
TRBV5-5	TRBJ1-2	NA	NA	CASSPTTDNYGYTF	TGTGCCAGCAGCCCGACGACAGATAACTATGGCTACACCTTC
TRBV29-1	TRBJ2-3	NA	TRBD1	CSVDLGDRDTQYF	TGCAGCGTTGACTTAGGGGACAGAGATACGCAGTATTTT
TRBV6-6	TRBJ1-3	NA	TRBD1	CASSSSDRDAGNTIYF	TGTGCCAGCAGCTCCTCGGACAGGGACGCTGGAAACACCATATATTTT
TRBV5-1	TRBJ2-1	few	TRBD2	CASSPSLAGEGNEQFF	TGCGCCAGCAGCCCGAGTCTAGCGGGGGAGGGTAATGAGCAGTTCTTC
TRBV2	TRBJ1-1	many	NA	CASSVGENTEAFF	TGTGCCAGCAGTGTGGGGGAGAACACTGAAGCTTTCTTT
TRBV30	TRBJ2-7	NA	NA	CAWSVPGRKYF	TGTGCCTGGAGTGTCCCCGGGAGAAAGTACTTC
TRBV14	TRBJ1-2	NA	TRBD1	CASSQGTGGIGYTF	TGTGCCAGCAGCCAAGGGACAGGGGGGATTGGCTACACCTTC
TRBV7-2	TRBJ2-7	NA	TRBD2	CASSWTSAPPYEQYF	TGTGCCAGCAGCTGGACTAGCGCTCCTCCCTACGAGCAGTACTTC
TRBV5-4	TRBJ2-3	NA	NA	CASSFSSRDTQYF	TGTGCCAGCAGCTTTTCAAGCCGAGATACGCAGTATTTT
TRBV6-4	TRBJ2-1	NA	NA	CASSAQGYTEQFF	TGTGCCAGCAGTGCCCAGGGGTATACGGAGCAGTTCTTC
TRBV5-6	TRBJ2-5	many	NA	CASSLGSTETQYF	TGTGCCAGCAGCTTGGGTAGCACAGAGACCCAGTACTTC
TRBV11-2	TRBJ2-2	NA	TRBD2	CASSPAPGLAMGNGELFF	TGTGCCAGCAGCCCGGCCCCGGGACTAGCAATGGGGAACGGGGAGCTGTTTTTT
TRBV6-1	TRBJ1-5	NA	NA	CASSQGLQPQHF	TGTGCCAGCAGCCAGGGACTTCAGCCCCAGCATTTT
TRBV25-1	TRBJ1-6	NA	NA	CASSEQGTRSLHF	TGTGCCAGCAGTGAACAGGGGACACGGTCCCTCCACTTT
TRBV6-4	TRBJ1-2	many	NA	CASSDSSREFGYTF	TGTGCCAGCAGTGACTCGAGCAGGGAATTTGGCTACACCTTC
TRBV9	TRBJ1-1	NA	TRBD1	CASSDRQGMNTEAFF	TGTGCCAGCAGCGATCGACAGGGGATGAACACTGAAGCTTTCTTT
TRBV19	TRBJ2-4	NA	TRBD2	CASSIQLAGGTKSNIQYF	TGTGCCAGTAGTATCCAACTAGCGGGAGGTACTAAAAGCAACATTCAGTACTTC
TRBV14	TRBJ1-2	NA	NA	CASSQDTVSYTF	TGTGCCAGCAGCCAAGATACTGTAAGCTACACCTTC